This T cell receptor beta chain was identified in a study of blood T cell repertoires in COVID-19. The trim removed 4 bases at V and 4 bases at J, leaving 4 bases unmatched. Germline lookup yields CDR1 LGHDT and CDR2 YNNKEL (reference sequence). The CDR3 is made up of 16 amino acids. Measured with immunoSEQ multiplex PCR; TCRdb has only the in-frame clones, and not every one. The profile shows over 400,000 clones, roughly 90% of them singletons. This TCR came from a woman in her 30s with active or convalescent COVID-19. Sequenced: peripheral blood. The rearrangement joins TRBV3-1 (or the pseudogene TRBV3-2) to TRBJ2-1; 13 bases are a match to TRBD2. The CDR3 nucleotides read TGTGCCAGCAGCCCAAGGACTAGCGGGAGTTACAATGAGCAGTTCTTC. This sequence encodes CASSPRTSGSYNEQFF.